The next 6 T cell receptor beta chains were all read from a single sample in a study of cytomegalovirus exposure and HLA in healthy donors. 60 Vbeta and 13 Jbeta primers were used in PCR. Only in-frame clones appear in the TCRdb table, and some are missing; sequencing was by immunoSEQ multiplex PCR. Seen here are 75,000 to 100,000 clones, roughly 73% observed once, and the top ten hold over 3%. The sequencing sample was made of PBMCs. These receptors originate from a man aged 40-50 years in good health and CMV-seronegative.

The chain joins TRBV9 to TRBJ2-2, with D perhaps TRBD1 (6 bases). The CDR3 length is 13 residues. Trimming stripped 4 bases from V and 8 bases from J, with 12 bases between. Germline CDR1 is SGDLS and CDR2 is YYNGEE. As DNA, the CDR3 is TGTGCCAGCAGCCGTACCGGGACAGGGGAGCTGTTTTTT. Residues: CASSRTGTGELFF.

J is TRBJ1-6 and V is TRBV6-6; D might be TRBD1 (6 bases). The V gene lost 2 bases and the J gene lost 9 bases, with 14 bases spanning the gap. The CDR3 consists of 15 residues. From germline, CDR1 is MNHNY and CDR2 SVGAGI (reference sequence). CDR3 region: CASSYGQGRSSPLHF. Written as DNA, the CDR3 is TGTGCCAGCAGTTACGGGCAGGGGAGAAGTTCACCCCTCCACTTT.

This clone has more than one count but fewer than ten. The chain recombines TRBV5-1 with TRBJ1-4; the D gene is possibly TRBD1 (5 bases). Trimming stripped 4 bases from V and 5 bases from J, with 15 bases between. Germline V gene lookup returns CDR1 SGHRS and CDR2 YFSETQ. This CDR3 is 15 amino acids long. CDR3 in amino acids: CASSRSGTTNEKLFF. The CDR3 DNA follows: TGCGCCAGCAGCCGGTCCGGGACTACCAATGAAAAACTGTTTTTT. The entire variable domain, with the rest obtained from reference TRBV5-1 and TRBJ1-4, is as follows: KAGVTQTPRYLIKTRGQQVTLSCSPISGHRSVSWYQQTPGQGLQFLFEYFSETQRNKGNFPGRFSGRQFSNSRSEMNVSTLELGDSALYLCASSRSGTTNEKLFFGSGTQLSVL.

This chain joins TRBV10-3 and TRBJ1-6; D is unclear. The CDR3 contains 14 residues. The V end lost 2 bases, the J end lost 8 bases, and 10 bases lay between the germline ends. The germline CDR1 and CDR2 sequences are ENHRY and SYGVKD. Written as DNA, the CDR3 is TGTGCCATCAGTGAGCCCAGGAACCATTCACCCCTCCACTTT. It specifies CAISEPRNHSPLHF.

This clone has just one count. This sequence joins TRBV5-1 and TRBJ2-5; TRBD1 agrees at 10 bases. Losses at the gene ends were 4 bases for V and 5 bases for J; bases not matched to a gene: 14. CDR1 and CDR2 (germline): SGHRS, YFSETQ. The CDR3 has 17 amino acids. The CDR3 DNA follows: TGCGCCAGCAGCCTGAACTTTGACAGGGGGCTTCGTGAGACCCAGTACTTC. Amino acids: CASSLNFDRGLRETQYF.

The V gene is TRBV5-1, the J gene TRBJ1-1; 8 bases are a match to TRBD1. This CDR3 has 16 residues. J gave up 0 bases and V 0 bases, and 4 bases lay outside the gene matches. The germline CDR1 and CDR2 sequences are SGHRS and YFSETQ. As DNA, the CDR3 is TGCGCCAGCAGCTTGGGTGGACAGGGACTGAACACTGAAGCTTTCTTT. It yields the protein CASSLGGQGLNTEAFF. Looking up the rest from reference TRBV5-1 and TRBJ1-1 gives the full variable domain: KAGVTQTPRYLIKTRGQQVTLSCSPISGHRSVSWYQQTPGQGLQFLFEYFSETQRNKGNFPGRFSGRQFSNSRSEMNVSTLELGDSALYLCASSLGGQGLNTEAFFGQGTRLTVV.